This T cell receptor beta chain was retrieved from a study of tumor and adjacent non-tumor tissue in lung cancer. The wider study: Around 4.5 million productive TCRbeta reads were obtained per sample on average.

General observations from the study: TCR diversity was significantly greater in tumor than normal lung tissue.

This clonotype showed up just a few times. The antigen remains undetermined. TCRbeta libraries were built with three rounds of nested PCR, modified from ARM-PCR. MiXCR was run by TCRdb on the multiplex PCR reads, yielding one entry per CDR3 protein. The data show about 79,000 distinct CDR3 sequences, roughly 72% seen once. This sample's RNA came from whole unsorted tissue. The origin of this receptor is a middle-aged woman with non-small cell lung cancer. Sequenced: lung tumor tissue.

CDR3 DNA sequence: TGCAGCGTTCCGACAGGGGTCTCTGGGGCCAACGTCCTGACTTTC. Translated: CSVPTGVSGANVLTF. The chain is built from TRBV29-1 and TRBJ2-6; 8 positions agree with TRBD1. The CDR3 is 15 residues long. The germline gives CDR1 SQVTM, CDR2 ANQGSEA. V was clipped by 5 bases and J by 0 bases; unmatched bases: 3.